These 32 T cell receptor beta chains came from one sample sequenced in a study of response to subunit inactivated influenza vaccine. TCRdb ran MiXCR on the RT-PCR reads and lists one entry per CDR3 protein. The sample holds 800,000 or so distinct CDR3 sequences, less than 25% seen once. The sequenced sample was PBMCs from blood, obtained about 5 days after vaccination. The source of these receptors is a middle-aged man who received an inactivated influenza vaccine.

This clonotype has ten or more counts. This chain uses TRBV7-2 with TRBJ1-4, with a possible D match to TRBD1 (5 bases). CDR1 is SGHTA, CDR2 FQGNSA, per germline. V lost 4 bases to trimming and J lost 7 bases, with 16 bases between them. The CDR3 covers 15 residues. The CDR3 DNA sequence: TGTGCCAGCAGCTCCCCAAAGCAGGGAAGTGAAAAACTGTTTTTT. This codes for CASSSPKQGSEKLFF.

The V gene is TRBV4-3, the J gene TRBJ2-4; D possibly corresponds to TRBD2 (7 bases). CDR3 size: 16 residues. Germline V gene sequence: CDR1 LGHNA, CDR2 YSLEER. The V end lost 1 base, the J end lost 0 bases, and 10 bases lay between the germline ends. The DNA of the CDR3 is TGCGCCAGCAGCCAAGTGGGGGGGCGAGCCAAAAACATTCAGTACTTC. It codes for CASSQVGGRAKNIQYF.

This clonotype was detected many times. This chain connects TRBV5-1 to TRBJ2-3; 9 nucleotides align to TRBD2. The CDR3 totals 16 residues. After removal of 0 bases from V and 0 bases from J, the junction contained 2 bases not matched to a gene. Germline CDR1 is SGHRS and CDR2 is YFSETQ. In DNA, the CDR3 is TGCGCCAGCAGCTTGGCGCTAGCGGGAAGCACAGATACGCAGTATTTT. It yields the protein CASSLALAGSTDTQYF.

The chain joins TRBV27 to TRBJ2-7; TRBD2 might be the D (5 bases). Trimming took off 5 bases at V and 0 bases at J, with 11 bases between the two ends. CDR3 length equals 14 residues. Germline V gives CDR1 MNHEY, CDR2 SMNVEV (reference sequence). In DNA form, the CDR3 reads TGTGCCAGCAGTATGGCGGGTCGCTCCTACGAGCAGTACTTC. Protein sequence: CASSMAGRSYEQYF.

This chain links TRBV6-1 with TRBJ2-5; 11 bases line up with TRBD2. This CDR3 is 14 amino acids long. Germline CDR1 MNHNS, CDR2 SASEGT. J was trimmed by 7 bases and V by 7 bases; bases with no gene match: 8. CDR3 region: CASNQLAGDVTQYF. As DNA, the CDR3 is TGTGCCAGCAACCAACTAGCGGGAGATGTGACCCAGTACTTC.

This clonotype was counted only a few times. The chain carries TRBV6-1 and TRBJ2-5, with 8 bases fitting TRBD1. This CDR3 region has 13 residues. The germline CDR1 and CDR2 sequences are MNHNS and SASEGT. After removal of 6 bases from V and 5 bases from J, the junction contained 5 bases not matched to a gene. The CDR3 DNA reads TGTGCCAGCAGCGACAGGGGCCCGGAGACCCAGTACTTC. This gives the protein CASSDRGPETQYF.

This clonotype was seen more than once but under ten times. The CDR3 loop reads CASSYSGTKPTGEQYF. DNA of the CDR3: TGTGCCAGCAGTTACTCCGGGACTAAACCTACCGGCGAGCAGTACTTC. The V and J genes are TRBV6-5 and TRBJ2-7; 7 bases fit TRBD2. The V and J ends lost 0 bases and 6 bases, in that order; junction bases with no gene match: 11. This CDR3 has 16 amino acids. Germline CDR1 and CDR2: MNHEY and SVGAGI.

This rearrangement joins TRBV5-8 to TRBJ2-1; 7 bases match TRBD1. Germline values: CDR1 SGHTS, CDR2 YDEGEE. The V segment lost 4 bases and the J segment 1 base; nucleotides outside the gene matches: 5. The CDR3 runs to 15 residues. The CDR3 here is CASSEQGVSYNEQFF. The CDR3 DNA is TGTGCCAGCAGCGAGCAGGGGGTTTCCTACAATGAGCAGTTCTTC.

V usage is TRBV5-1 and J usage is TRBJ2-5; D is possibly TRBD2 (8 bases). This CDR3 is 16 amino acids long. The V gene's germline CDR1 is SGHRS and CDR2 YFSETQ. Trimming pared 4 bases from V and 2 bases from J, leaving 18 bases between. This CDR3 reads CASSAGGQTIQETQYF. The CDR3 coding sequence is TGCGCCAGCAGCGCGGGGGGACAGACAATTCAAGAGACCCAGTACTTC.

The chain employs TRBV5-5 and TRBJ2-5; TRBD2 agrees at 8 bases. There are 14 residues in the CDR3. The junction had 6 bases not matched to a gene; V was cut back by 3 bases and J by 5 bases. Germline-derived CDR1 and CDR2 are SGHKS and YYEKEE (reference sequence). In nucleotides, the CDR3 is TGTGCCAGCAGCTCTCAAGCGGGGGAGGAGACCCAGTACTTC. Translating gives CASSSQAGEETQYF.

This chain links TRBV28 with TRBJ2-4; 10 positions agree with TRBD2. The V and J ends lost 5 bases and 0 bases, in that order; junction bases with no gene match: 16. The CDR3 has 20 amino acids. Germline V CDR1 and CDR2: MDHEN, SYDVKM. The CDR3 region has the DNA TGTGCCAGCAGTCCCGTACCACTAGCGGGGCCAACCAGAGCCAAAAACATTCAGTACTTC. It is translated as CASSPVPLAGPTRAKNIQYF.

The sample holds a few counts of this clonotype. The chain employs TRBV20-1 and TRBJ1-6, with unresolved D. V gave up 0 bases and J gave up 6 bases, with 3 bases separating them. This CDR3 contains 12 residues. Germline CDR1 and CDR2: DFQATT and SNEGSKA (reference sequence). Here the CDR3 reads CSARDVNSPLHF. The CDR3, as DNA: TGCAGTGCTAGAGATGTTAATTCACCCCTCCACTTT.

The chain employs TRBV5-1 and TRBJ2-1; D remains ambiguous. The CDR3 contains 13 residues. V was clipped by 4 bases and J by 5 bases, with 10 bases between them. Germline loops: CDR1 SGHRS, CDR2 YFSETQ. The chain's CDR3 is CASSVHGDNEQFF. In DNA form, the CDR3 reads TGCGCCAGCAGCGTCCACGGAGACAATGAGCAGTTCTTC.

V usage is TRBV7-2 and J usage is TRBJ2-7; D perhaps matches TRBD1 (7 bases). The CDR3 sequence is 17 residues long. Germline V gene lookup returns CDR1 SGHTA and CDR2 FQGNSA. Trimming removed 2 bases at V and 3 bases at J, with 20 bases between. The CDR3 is CASSLHIRRDRHYEQYF. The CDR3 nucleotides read TGTGCCAGCAGCTTACATATCCGGCGGGACAGACACTACGAGCAGTACTTC.

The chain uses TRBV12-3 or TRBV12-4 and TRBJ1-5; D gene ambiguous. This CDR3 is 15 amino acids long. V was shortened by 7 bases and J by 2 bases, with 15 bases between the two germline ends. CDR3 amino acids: CASNLDGLGNQPQHF. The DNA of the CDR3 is TGTGCCAGCAACCTAGACGGGTTAGGCAATCAGCCCCAGCATTTT.

The CDR3 here is CASSRVGDSPLHF. CDR3 bases: TGTGCCAGTAGCAGGGTCGGCGATTCACCCCTCCACTTT. V and J are TRBV27 and TRBJ1-6, with a tentative D call TRBD1 (5 bases). This CDR3 spans 13 amino acids. In germline, CDR1 is MNHEY, CDR2 SMNVEV (reference sequence). Trimming removed 9 bases at V and 8 bases at J, with 14 bases between.

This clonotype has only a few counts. The DNA of the CDR3 is TGCAGTGCTAGAGCCCTGGACGGGGCCTACGAGCAGTACTTC. Its protein is CSARALDGAYEQYF. V is TRBV20-1 and J is TRBJ2-7, with D maybe TRBD2 (5 bases). Germline V lookup: CDR1 DFQATT, CDR2 SNEGSKA (reference sequence). The CDR3 is made up of 14 amino acids. Trimming cost V 1 base and J 2 bases, with 12 bases left between them.

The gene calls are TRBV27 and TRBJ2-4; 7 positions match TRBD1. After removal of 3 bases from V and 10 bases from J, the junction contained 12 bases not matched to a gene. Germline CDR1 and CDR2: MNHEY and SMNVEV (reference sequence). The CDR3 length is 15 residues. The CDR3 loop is CASSFSTGTVFIQYF. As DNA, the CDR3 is TGTGCCAGCAGTTTTTCGACAGGGACCGTTTTTATTCAGTACTTC.

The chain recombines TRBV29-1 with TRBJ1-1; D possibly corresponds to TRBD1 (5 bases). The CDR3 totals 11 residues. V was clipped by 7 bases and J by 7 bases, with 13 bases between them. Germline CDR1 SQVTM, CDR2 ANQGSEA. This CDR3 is CSGGRQSEAFF. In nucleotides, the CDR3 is TGCAGCGGGGGACGGCAGAGTGAAGCTTTCTTT.

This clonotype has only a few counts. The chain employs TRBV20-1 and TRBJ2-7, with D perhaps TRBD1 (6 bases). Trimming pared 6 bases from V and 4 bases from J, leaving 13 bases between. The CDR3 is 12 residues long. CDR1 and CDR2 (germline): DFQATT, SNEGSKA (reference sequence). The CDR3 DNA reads TGCAGTGCCGAACAACAGGGTTACGAGCAGTACTTC. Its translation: CSAEQQGYEQYF.

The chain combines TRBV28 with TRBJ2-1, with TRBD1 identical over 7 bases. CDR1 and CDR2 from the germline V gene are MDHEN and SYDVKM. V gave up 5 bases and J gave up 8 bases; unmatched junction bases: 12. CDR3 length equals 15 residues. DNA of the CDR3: TGTGCCAGCAGTAACCGACAGGGCGATCCACATGAGCAGTTCTTC. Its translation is CASSNRQGDPHEQFF.

The CDR3 loop reads CASSTNRYPNTEAFF. CDR3 DNA sequence: TGTGCCAGCAGCACCAACAGATACCCGAACACTGAAGCTTTCTTT. The chain links TRBV7-9 to TRBJ1-1; no definite D call. Germline values: CDR1 SEHNR, CDR2 FQNEAQ (reference sequence). The CDR3 runs to 15 residues. Trimming removed 5 bases at V and 1 base at J, with 14 bases between.

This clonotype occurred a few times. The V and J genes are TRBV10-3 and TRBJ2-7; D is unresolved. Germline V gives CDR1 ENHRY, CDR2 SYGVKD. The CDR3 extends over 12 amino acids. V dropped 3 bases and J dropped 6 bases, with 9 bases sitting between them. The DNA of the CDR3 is TGTGCCATCAGTGAACTCGCTACCGAGCAGTACTTC. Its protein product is CAISELATEQYF.

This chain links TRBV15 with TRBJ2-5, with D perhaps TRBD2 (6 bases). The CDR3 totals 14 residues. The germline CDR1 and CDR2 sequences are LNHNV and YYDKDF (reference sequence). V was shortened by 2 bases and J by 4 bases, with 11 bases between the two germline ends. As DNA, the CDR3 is TGTGCCACCAGCAGAAGACTAGGAAGAGAGACCCAGTACTTC. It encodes CATSRRLGRETQYF. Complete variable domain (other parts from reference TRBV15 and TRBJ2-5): DAMVIQNPRYQVTQFGKPVTLSCSQTLNHNVMYWYQQKSSQAPKLLFHYYDKDFNNEADTPDNFQSRRPNTSFCFLDIRSPGLGDTAMYLCATSRRLGRETQYFGPGTRLLVL.

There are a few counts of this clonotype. The CDR3 reads CASSTTRGDYNEQFF. CDR3 coding DNA: TGTGCCAGCAGTACGACCCGGGGAGACTACAATGAGCAGTTCTTC. J is TRBJ2-1 and V is TRBV12-3 or TRBV12-4; D is possibly TRBD2 (5 bases). This CDR3 comprises 15 residues. V was clipped by 5 bases and J by 3 bases, with 14 bases between them.

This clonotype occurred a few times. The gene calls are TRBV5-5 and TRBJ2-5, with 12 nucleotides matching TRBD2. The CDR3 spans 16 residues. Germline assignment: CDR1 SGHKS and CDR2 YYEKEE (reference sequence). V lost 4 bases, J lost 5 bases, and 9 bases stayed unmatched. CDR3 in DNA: TGTGCCAGCAGCCTCGAGGCTAGCGGGGGGGTGGAGACCCAGTACTTC. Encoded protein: CASSLEASGGVETQYF. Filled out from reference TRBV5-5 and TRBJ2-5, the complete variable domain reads DAGVTQSPTHLIKTRGQQVTLRCSPISGHKSVSWYQQVLGQGPQFIFQYYEKEERGRGNFPDRFSARQFPNYSSELNVNALLLGDSALYLCASSLEASGGVETQYFGPGTRLLVL.

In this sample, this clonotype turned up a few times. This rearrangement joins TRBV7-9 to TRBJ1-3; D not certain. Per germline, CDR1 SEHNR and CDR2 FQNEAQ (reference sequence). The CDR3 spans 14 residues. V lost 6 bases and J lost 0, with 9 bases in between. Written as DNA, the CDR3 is TGTGCCAGCAGATTACTAAGCTCTGGAAACACCATATATTTT. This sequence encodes CASRLLSSGNTIYF. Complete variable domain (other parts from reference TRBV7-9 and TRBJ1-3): DTGVSQNPRHKITKRGQNVTFRCDPISEHNRLYWYRQTLGQGPEFLTYFQNEAQLEKSRLLSDRFSAERPKGSFSTLEIQRTEQGDSAMYLCASRLLSSGNTIYFGEGSWLTVV.

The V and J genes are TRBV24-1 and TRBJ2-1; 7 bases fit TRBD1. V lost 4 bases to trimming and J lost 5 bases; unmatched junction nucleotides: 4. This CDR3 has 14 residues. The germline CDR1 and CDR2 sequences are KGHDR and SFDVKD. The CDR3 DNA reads TGTGCCACCAGTGACCCGGGACAGAACAATGAGCAGTTCTTC. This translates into CATSDPGQNNEQFF.

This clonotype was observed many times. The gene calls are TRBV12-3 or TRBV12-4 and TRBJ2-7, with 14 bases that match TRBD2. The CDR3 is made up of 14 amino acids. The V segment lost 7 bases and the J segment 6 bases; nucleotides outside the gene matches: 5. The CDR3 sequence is CASTSGTSGGEQYF. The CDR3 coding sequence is TGTGCCAGCACGTCCGGGACTAGCGGGGGCGAGCAGTACTTC.

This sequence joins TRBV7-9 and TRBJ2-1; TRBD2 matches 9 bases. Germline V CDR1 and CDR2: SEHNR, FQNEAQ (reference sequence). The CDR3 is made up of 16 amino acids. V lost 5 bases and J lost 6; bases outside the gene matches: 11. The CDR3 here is CASSTYSGGDSNEQFF. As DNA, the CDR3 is TGTGCCAGCAGCACCTATAGCGGGGGAGACTCCAATGAGCAGTTCTTC.

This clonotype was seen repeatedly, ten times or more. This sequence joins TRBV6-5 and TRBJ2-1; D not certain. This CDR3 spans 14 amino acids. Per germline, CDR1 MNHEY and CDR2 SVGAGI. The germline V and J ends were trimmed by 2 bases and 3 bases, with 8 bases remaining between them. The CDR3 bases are TGTGCCAGCAGTTACGGACGGATCTACAATGAGCAGTTCTTC. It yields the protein CASSYGRIYNEQFF.

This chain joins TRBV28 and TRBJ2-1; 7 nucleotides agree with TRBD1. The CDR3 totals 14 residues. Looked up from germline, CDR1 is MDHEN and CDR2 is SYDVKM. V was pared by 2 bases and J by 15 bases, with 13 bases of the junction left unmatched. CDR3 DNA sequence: TGTGCCAGCAGTTTAAATCGACAGGGTGCTTTACGGTTCTTC. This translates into CASSLNRQGALRFF.